This T cell receptor (beta chain) appears in the sequencing data of a study of CD8 T cells in Susac syndrome. Negative isolation yielded CD4+ and CD8+ T cells, and FACS enriched TEMRA cells. The CDR3 covers 14 residues. The V gene lost 5 bases and the J gene lost 3 bases, with 11 bases spanning the gap. Per germline, CDR1 MNHEY and CDR2 SVGEGT. RNA, at about 0.45 to 1 ug, was reverse transcribed with random hexamers. TCRdb reanalysed the immunoSEQ multiplex PCR reads using MiXCR and keeps one entry per CDR3 protein. The sample lists some 130,000 distinct CDR3 sequences; over 75% were seen once. Sequencing was done on a sample of CD8+ T cells from PBMCs. The chain combines TRBV6-2 or TRBV6-3 with TRBJ1-5; D may be TRBD1 (5 bases). This TCR was sampled from a human donor with multiple sclerosis. The CDR3 here is CASSRGGYNQPQHF. The CDR3 DNA reads as TGTGCCAGCAGTCGGGGGGGTTACAATCAGCCCCAGCATTTT.